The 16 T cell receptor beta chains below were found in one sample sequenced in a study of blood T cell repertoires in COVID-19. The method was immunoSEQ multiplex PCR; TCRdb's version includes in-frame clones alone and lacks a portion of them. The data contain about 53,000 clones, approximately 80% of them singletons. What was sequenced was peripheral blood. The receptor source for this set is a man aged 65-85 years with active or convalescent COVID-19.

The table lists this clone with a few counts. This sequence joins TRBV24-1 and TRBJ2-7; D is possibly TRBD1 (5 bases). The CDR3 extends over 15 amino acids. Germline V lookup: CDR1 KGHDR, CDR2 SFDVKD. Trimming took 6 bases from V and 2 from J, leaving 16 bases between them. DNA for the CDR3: TGTGCCACCAGTCCAGGGTCCGTCCCTACCTACGAGCAGTACTTC. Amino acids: CATSPGSVPTYEQYF.

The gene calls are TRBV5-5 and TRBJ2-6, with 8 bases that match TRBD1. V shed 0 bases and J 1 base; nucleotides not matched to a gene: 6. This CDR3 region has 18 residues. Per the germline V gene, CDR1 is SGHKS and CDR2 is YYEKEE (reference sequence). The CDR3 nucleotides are TGTGCCAGCAGCTTGGTAACCAGGGGGCATTCTGGGGCCAACGTCCTGACTTTC. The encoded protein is CASSLVTRGHSGANVLTF.

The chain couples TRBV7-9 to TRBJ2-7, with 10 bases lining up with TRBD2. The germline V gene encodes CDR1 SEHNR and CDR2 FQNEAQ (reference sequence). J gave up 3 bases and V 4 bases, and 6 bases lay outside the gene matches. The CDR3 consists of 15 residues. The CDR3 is CASSSLAGVRYEQYF. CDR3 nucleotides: TGTGCCAGCAGCTCCCTAGCGGGAGTTCGCTACGAGCAGTACTTC. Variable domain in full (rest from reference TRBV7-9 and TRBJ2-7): DTGVSQNPRHKITKRGQNVTFRCDPISEHNRLYWYRQTLGQGPEFLTYFQNEAQLEKSRLLSDRFSAERPKGSFSTLEIQRTEQGDSAMYLCASSSLAGVRYEQYFGPGTRLTVT.

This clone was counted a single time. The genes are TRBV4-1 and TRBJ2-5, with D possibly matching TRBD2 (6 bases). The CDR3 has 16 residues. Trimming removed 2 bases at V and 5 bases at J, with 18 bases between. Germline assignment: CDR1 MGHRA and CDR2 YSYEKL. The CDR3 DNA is TGCGCCAGCAGCCAATCTATACTAGCTAGTGGGGAGACCCAGTACTTC. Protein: CASSQSILASGETQYF.

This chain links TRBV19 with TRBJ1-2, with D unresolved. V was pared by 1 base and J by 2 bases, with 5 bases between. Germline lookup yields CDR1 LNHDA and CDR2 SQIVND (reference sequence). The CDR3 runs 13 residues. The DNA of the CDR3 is TGTGCCAGTAGTATAGGAGGGAACTATGGCTACACCTTC. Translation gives CASSIGGNYGYTF.

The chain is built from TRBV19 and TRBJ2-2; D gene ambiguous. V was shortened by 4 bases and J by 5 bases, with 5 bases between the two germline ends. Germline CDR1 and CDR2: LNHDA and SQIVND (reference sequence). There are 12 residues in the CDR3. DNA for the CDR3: TGTGCCAGTAGTAGCAGTACCGGGGAGCTGTTTTTT. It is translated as CASSSSTGELFF. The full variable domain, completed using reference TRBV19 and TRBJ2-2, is DGGITQSPKYLFRKEGQNVTLSCEQNLNHDAMYWYRQDPGQGLRLIYYSQIVNDFQKGDIAEGYSVSREKKESFPLTVTSAQKNPTAFYLCASSSSTGELFFGEGSRLTVL.

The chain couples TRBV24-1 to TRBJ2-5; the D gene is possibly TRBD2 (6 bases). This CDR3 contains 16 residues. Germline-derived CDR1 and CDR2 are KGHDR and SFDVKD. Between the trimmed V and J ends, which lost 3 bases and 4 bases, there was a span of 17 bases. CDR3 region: CATSDGNSWGGETQYF. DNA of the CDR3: TGTGCCACCAGTGATGGAAACAGCTGGGGAGGAGAGACCCAGTACTTC.

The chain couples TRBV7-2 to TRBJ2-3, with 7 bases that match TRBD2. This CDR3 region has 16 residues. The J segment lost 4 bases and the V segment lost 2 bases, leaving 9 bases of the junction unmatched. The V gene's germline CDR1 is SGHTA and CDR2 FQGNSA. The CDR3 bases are TGTGCCAGCAGCTTATCATATCGGGGGGTGGCAGATACGCAGTATTTT. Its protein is CASSLSYRGVADTQYF.

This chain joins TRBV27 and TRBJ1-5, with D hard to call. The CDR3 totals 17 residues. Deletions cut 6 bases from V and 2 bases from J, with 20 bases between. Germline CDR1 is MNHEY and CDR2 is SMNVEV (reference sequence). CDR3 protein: CASRLTTFGLGNQPQHF. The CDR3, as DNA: TGTGCCAGCAGACTGACGACTTTTGGTCTTGGCAATCAGCCCCAGCATTTT.

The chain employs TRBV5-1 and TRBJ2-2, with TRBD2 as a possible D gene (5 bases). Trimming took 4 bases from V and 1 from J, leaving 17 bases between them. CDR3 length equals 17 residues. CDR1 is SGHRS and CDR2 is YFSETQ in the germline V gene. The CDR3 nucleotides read TGCGCCAGCAGCACTCCGGGTAGCGCCCGGAACACCGGGGAGCTGTTTTTT. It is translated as CASSTPGSARNTGELFF.

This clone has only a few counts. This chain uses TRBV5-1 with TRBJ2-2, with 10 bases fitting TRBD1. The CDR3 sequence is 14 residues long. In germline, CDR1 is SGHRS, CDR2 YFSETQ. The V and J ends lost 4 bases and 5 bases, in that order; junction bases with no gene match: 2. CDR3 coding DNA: TGCGCCAGCAGCACGGACAGGGGGACCGGGGAGCTGTTTTTT. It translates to CASSTDRGTGELFF.

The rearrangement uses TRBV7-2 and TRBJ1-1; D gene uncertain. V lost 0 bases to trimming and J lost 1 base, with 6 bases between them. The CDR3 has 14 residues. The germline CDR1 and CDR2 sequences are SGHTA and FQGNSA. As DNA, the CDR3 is TGTGCCAGCAGCTTAGCGCGGCCGAACACTGAAGCTTTCTTT. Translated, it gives CASSLARPNTEAFF.

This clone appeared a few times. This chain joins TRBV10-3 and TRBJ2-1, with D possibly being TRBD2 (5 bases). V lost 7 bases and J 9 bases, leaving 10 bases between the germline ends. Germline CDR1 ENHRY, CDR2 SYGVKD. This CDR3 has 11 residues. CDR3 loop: CAINKAGEQFF. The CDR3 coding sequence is TGTGCCATCAATAAGGCGGGTGAGCAGTTCTTC.

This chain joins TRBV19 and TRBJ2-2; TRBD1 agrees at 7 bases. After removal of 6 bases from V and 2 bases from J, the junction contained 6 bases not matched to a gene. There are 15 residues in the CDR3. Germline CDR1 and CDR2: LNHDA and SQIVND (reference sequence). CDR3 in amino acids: CASRWPGGNTGELFF. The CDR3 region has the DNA TGTGCCAGTAGGTGGCCAGGGGGTAACACCGGGGAGCTGTTTTTT. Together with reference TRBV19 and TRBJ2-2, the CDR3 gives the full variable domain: DGGITQSPKYLFRKEGQNVTLSCEQNLNHDAMYWYRQDPGQGLRLIYYSQIVNDFQKGDIAEGYSVSREKKESFPLTVTSAQKNPTAFYLCASRWPGGNTGELFFGEGSRLTVL.

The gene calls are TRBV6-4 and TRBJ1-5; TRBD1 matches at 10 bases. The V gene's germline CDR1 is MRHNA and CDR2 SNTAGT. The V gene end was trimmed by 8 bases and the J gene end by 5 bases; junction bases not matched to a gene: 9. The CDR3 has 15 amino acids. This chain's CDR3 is CASGPGQGVDQPQHF. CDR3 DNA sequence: TGTGCCAGCGGCCCAGGACAGGGGGTTGATCAGCCCCAGCATTTT.

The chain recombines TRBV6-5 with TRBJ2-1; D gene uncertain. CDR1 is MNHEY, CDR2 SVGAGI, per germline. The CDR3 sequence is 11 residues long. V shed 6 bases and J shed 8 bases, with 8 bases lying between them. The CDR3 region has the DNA TGTGCCAGCAGCCCCCGGGATGAGCAGTTCTTC. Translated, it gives CASSPRDEQFF.